This T cell receptor beta chain appears in the sequencing data of a study of T cells after yellow fever vaccination. Study context: Each low-cell-number fraction was prepared by means of SMART-Seq v4 Ultra Low Input.

This clonotype was observed many times. Its antigen is unknown. General study results and limits: Abundant bulk-derived clonotypes could contaminate FACS-sorted repertoires. A limited proportion of clonotypes was detected within both the CD4 and CD8 compartments.

5'RACE template switching generated TCR cDNA, adding a universal primer site and UMIs. TCRdb fed the 5' RACE reads into MiXCR, producing one record per CDR3 protein. The sample holds under 400,000 distinct CDR3 sequences; 9.5% to 15% are singletons and the top ten take 2.5% to 4%. CDR3 length equals 12 residues. V was trimmed by 6 bases and J by 7 bases, leaving 9 bases between them. The receptor was derived from a man younger than 35 who received the YFV17D yellow fever vaccine. This specimen consisted of CD4+ T cells sorted from PBMCs, obtained 15 days after the yellow fever booster vaccination. This chain links TRBV23-1 with TRBJ2-2; unclear D gene. TRBV23-1 is filed as an ORF, its function uncertain. This CDR3 is CASRTQHGELFF. The CDR3 DNA follows: TGCGCCAGCAGGACACAGCACGGGGAGCTGTTTTTT.